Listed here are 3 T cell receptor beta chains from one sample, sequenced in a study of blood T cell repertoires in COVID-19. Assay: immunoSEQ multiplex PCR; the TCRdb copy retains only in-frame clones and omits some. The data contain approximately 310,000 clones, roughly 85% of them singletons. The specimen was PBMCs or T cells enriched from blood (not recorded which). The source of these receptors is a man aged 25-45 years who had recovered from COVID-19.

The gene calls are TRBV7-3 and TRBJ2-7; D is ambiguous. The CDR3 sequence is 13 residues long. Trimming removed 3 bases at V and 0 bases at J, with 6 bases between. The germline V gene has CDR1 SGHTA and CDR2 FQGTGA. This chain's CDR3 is CASSFGSSYEQYF. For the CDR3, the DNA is TGTGCCAGCAGCTTTGGCAGCTCCTACGAGCAGTACTTC. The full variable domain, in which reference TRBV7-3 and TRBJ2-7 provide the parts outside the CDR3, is GAGVSQTPSNKVTEKGKYVELRCDPISGHTALYWYRQSLGQGPEFLIYFQGTGAADDSGLPNDRFFAVRPEGSVSTLKIQRTERGDSAVYLCASSFGSSYEQYFGPGTRLTVT.

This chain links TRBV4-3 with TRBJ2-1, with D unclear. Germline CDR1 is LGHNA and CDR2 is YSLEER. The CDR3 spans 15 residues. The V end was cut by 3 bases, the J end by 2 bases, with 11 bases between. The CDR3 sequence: CASSHLVVAYNEQFF. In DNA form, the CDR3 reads TGCGCCAGCAGCCATCTGGTAGTGGCCTACAATGAGCAGTTCTTC.

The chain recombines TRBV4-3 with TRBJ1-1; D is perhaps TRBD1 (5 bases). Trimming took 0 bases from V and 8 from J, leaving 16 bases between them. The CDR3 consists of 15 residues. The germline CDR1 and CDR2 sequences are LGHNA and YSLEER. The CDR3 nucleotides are TGCGCCAGCAGCCAAGAAGTACAGGCTCGAAGGGAAGCTTTCTTT. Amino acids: CASSQEVQARREAFF.